This T cell receptor beta chain derives from a study of T cells in localized non-small cell lung cancer. Only in-frame clones appear in the TCRdb table, and some are missing; sequencing was by immunoSEQ multiplex PCR. Among over 20,000 clones listed, roughly 87% were seen once. Germline V gene sequence: CDR1 KGHSH, CDR2 LQKENI. Trimming at V came to 4 bases and at J to 4 bases, leaving 8 bases not matched to a gene. The CDR3 consists of 17 residues. The source is a male donor older than 55 with stage I squamous cell lung carcinoma. Source: peripheral blood, taken before any cancer treatment. This chain links TRBV18 with TRBJ2-3; 13 nucleotides align to TRBD2. CDR3 amino acids: CASSLLAGGPHPDTQYF. CDR3 nucleotide sequence: TGTGCCAGCTCACTACTAGCGGGAGGGCCCCACCCAGATACGCAGTATTTT.